Sequencing of this T cell receptor beta chain was carried out in a study of beta chain features in type 1 diabetes. Study summary: Across every sample, around 110,000,000 sorted cells were examined in total.

Central memory, naive, regulatory and stem cell-like memory CD4+ cells were sorted by CD45RO/CCR7/CD25/CD127/CD95/CD27. The authors reverse transcribed all of the isolated RNA, so sequencing captured expressed TCRB transcripts. Repertoires were generated with immunoSEQ multiplex PCR, while TCRdb's copy carries only in-frame clones and drops some. This table holds 95,000 to 110,000 clones, about 26% found once. Overall study findings and caveats: TCRB CDR3 length was moderately but significantly reduced in all four CD4+ subsets of Type 1 diabetes patients. The naive, central memory and Treg TCRB repertoires showed an apparent similarity that was greater among patients than among healthy donors.

Turning to this clone: The antigen remains undetermined.

V was clipped by 6 bases and J by 5 bases; unmatched bases: 12. CDR3 length: 15 residues. Looked up from germline, CDR1 is MNHEY and CDR2 is SVGAGI. Material: central memory CD4+ T cells from blood. The sequence was obtained from a woman aged 18-29 years with type 1 diabetes. This chain joins TRBV6-5 and TRBJ1-1; TRBD1 matches at 7 bases. The CDR3 loop is CASSPDRYTGTEAFF. The CDR3 DNA sequence: TGTGCCAGCAGCCCGGACAGGTACACGGGGACTGAAGCTTTCTTT.